This T cell receptor (beta chain) derives from a study of glioma-infiltrating T cells after dendritic cell vaccination. Study-wide background: Between about 2003 and 2012, patients got autologous tumor lysate-pulsed dendritic cell vaccines. Study-level findings and limits: Patients with more pretreatment TILs had longer time to progression and survival.

The CDR3 extends over 15 amino acids. Turning to this clone: Its antigen is still unknown.

Assay used: immunoSEQ multiplex PCR; TCRdb lists only in-frame clones, some missing. This table holds roughly 80,000 clones, roughly 90% found once. The TCR was taken from a human donor with glioblastoma. The gene calls are TRBV21-1 and TRBJ1-1. TRBV21-1 is a pseudogene locus. The sequences come from blood, collected before dendritic cell vaccination. In nucleotides, the CDR3 is TGTGCCAGCAGCAAAAAAAACGGTGGGAGGACTGAAGCTTTCTTT. Amino acid sequence: CASSKKNGGRTEAFF.